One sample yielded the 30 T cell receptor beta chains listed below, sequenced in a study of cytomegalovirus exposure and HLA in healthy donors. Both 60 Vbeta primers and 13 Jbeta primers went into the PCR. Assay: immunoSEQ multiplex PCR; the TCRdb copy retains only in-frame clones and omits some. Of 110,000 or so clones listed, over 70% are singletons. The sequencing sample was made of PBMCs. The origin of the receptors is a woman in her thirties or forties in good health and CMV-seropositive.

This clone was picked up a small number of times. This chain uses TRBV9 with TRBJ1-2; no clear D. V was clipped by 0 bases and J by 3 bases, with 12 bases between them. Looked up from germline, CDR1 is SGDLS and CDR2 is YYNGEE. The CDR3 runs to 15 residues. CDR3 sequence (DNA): TGTGCCAGCAGCGTAGGTCCTCTTTCAGACTATGGCTACACCTTC. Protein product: CASSVGPLSDYGYTF.

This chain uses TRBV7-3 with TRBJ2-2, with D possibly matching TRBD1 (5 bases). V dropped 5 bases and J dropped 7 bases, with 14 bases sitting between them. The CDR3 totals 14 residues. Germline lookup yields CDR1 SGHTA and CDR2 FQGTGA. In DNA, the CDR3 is TGTGCCAGCAGCCCCTTGGGCCAGGGCGGGGAGCTGTTTTTT. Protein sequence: CASSPLGQGGELFF.

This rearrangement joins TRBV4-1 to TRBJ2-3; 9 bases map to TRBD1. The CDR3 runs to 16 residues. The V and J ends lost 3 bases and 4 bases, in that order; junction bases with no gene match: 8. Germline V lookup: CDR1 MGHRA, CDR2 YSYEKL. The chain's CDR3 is CASSHLPGQGPDTQYF. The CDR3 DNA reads TGCGCCAGCAGCCATCTACCGGGACAGGGCCCAGATACGCAGTATTTT.

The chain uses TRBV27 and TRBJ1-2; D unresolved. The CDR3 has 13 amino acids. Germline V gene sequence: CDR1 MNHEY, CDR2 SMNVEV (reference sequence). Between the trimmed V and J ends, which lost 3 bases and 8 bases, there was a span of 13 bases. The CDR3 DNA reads TGTGCCAGCAGTTTCGCAAGTTTGGGCGGCTACACCTTC. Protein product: CASSFASLGGYTF.

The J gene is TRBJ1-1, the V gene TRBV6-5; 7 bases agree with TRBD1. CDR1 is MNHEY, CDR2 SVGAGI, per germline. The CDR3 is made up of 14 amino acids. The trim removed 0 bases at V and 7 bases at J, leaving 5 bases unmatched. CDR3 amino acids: CASSYSRQGLEAFF. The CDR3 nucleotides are TGTGCCAGCAGTTACTCTAGACAGGGACTTGAAGCTTTCTTT.

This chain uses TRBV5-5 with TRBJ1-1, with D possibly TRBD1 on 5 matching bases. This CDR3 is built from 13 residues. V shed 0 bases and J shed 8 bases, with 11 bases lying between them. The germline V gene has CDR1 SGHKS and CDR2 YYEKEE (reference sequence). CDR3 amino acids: CASSLADNEEAFF. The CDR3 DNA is TGTGCCAGCAGCTTGGCGGACAATGAGGAAGCTTTCTTT.

The CDR3 sequence is CAIIQGSPGNTIYF. DNA of the CDR3: TGTGCCATCATCCAGGGTTCGCCTGGAAACACCATATATTTT. The chain has TRBV6-1 and TRBJ1-3; tentatively, D is TRBD1 (5 bases). Trimming cost V 10 bases and J 2 bases, with 15 bases left between them. The CDR3 sequence is 14 residues long. The germline V gene encodes CDR1 MNHNS and CDR2 SASEGT.

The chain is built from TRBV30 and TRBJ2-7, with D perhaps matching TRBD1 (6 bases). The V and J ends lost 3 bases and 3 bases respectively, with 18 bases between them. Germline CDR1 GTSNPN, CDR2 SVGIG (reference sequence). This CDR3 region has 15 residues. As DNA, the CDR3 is TGTGCCTGGAGCAGCCCCGGGACAAGACTCTACGAGCAGTACTTC. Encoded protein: CAWSSPGTRLYEQYF.

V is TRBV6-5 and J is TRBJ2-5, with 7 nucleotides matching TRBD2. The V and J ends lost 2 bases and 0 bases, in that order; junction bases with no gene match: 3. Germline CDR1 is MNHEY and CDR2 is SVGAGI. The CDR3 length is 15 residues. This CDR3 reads CASSYSGIYQETQYF. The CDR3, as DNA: TGTGCCAGCAGTTACAGCGGGATTTACCAAGAGACCCAGTACTTC.

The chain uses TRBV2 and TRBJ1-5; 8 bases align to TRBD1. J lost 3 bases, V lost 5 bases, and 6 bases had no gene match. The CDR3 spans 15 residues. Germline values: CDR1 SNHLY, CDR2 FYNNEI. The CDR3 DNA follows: TGTGCCAGCAGTCCTAGACAGGGGTACAATCAGCCCCAGCATTTT. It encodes CASSPRQGYNQPQHF.

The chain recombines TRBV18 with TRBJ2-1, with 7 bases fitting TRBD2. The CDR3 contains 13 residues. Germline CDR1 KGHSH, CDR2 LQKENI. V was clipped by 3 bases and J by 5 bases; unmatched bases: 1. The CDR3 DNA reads TGTGCCAGCTCACCCGGGGGGAACAATGAGCAGTTCTTC. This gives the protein CASSPGGNNEQFF.

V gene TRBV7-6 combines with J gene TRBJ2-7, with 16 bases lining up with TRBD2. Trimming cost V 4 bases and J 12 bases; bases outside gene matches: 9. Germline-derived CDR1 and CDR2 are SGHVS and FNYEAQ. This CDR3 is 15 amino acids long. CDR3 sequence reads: CASSSGTSGGDALYF. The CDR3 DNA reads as TGTGCCAGCAGCTCGGGGACTAGCGGGGGGGATGCTCTGTACTTC.

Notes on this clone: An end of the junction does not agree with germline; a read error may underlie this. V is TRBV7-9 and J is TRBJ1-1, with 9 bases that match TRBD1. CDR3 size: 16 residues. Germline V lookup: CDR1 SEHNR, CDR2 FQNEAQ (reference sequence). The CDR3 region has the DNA TGTTCCAGCAGCCCCACAGGGGGCAGGAAGAACACTGAAGCTTTCTTT. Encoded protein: CSSSPTGGRKNTEAFF.

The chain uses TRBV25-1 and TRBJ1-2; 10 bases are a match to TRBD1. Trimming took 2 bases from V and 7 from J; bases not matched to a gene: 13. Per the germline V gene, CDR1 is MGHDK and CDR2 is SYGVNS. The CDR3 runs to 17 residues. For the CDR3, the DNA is TGTGCCAGCAGTGAACGTCACCGGGACAGGGGTAGGGGTGGCTACACCTTC. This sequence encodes CASSERHRDRGRGGYTF.

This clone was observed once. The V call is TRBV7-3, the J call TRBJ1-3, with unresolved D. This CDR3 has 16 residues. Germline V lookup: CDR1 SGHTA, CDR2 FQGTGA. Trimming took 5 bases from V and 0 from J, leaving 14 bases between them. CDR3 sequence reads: CASSEVGGSSGNTIYF. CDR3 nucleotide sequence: TGTGCCAGCAGCGAAGTAGGCGGTAGCTCTGGAAACACCATATATTTT.

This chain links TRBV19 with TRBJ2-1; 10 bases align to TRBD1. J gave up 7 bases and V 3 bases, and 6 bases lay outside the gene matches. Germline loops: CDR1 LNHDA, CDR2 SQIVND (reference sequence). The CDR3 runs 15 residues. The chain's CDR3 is CASSMGTGVNNEQFF. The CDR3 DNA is TGTGCCAGTAGTATGGGGACAGGGGTGAATAATGAGCAGTTCTTC.

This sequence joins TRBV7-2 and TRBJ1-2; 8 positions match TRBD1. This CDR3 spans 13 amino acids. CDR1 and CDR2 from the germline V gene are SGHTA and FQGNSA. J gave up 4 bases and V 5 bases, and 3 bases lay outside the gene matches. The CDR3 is CASSMDRAYGYTF. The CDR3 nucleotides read TGTGCCAGCAGCATGGACAGGGCCTATGGCTACACCTTC.

Here the CDR3 DNA reads TGTGCCAGCAATCCAGGGGGCCACTACGAGCAGTACTTC. Translated, it gives CASNPGGHYEQYF. The V and J genes are TRBV6-1 and TRBJ2-7, with 8 bases fitting TRBD1. This CDR3 comprises 13 residues. The V gene end was trimmed by 7 bases and the J gene end by 3 bases; junction bases not matched to a gene: 5. Germline-derived CDR1 and CDR2 are MNHNS and SASEGT.

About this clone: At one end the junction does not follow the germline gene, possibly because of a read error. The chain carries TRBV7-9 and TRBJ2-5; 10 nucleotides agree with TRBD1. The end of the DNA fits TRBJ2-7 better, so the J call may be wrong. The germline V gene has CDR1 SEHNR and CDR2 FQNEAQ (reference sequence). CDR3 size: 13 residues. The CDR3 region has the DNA TGTACCAGCAGCCAGGGACAGGGGACCGAGCAGTACTTC. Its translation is CTSSQGQGTEQYF.

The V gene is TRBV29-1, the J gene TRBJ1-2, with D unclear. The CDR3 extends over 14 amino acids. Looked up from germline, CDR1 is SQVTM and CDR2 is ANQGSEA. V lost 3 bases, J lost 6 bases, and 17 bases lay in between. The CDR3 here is CSVESMEANHGYTF. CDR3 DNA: TGCAGCGTTGAGAGTATGGAGGCGAACCATGGCTACACCTTC.

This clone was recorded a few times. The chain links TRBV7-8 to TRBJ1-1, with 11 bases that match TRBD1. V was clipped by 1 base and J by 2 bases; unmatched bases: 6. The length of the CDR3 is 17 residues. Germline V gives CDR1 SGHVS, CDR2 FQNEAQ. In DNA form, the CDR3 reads TGTGCCAGCAGCTTAGTGGGGGGACAGGGGGGCAACACTGAAGCTTTCTTT. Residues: CASSLVGGQGGNTEAFF.

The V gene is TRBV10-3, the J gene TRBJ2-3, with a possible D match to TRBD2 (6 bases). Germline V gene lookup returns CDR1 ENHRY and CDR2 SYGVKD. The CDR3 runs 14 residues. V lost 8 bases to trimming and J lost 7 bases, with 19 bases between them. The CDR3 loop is CAILGLNSMNTQYF. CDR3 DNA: TGTGCCATCTTGGGACTGAATAGTATGAATACGCAGTATTTT.

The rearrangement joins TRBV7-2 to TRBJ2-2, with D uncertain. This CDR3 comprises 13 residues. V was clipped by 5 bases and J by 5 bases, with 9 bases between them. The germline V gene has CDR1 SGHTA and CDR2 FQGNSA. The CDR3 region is CASSPLMTGELFF. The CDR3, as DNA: TGTGCCAGCAGCCCCCTAATGACCGGGGAGCTGTTTTTT.

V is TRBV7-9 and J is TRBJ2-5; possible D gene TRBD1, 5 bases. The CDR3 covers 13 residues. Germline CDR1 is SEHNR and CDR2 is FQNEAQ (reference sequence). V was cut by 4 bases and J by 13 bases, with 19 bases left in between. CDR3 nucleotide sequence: TGTGCCAGCAGCTCTACGACAGCCCCACAGCCGTACTTC. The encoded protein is CASSSTTAPQPYF.

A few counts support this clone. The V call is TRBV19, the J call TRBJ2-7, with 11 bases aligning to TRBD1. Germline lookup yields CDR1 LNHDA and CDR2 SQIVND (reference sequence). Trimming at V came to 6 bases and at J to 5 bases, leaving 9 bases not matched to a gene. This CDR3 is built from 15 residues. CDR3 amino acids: CASRPGQGAVNEQYF. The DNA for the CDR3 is TGTGCCAGTAGGCCAGGACAGGGGGCTGTAAACGAGCAGTACTTC.

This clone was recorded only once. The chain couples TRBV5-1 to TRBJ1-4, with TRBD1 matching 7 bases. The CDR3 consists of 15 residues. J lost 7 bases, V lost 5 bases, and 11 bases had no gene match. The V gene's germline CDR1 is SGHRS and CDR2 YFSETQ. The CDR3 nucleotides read TGCGCCAGCAGTTCCTCTGACAGGGCATCTGAAAAACTGTTTTTT. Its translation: CASSSSDRASEKLFF.

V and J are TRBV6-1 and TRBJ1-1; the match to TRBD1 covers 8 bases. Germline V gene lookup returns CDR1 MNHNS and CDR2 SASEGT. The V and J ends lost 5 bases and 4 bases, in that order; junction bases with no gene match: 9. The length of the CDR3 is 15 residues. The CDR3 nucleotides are TGTGCCAGCAGTCGATCAGGGGGCGAGAGCACTGAAGCTTTCTTT. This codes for CASSRSGGESTEAFF.

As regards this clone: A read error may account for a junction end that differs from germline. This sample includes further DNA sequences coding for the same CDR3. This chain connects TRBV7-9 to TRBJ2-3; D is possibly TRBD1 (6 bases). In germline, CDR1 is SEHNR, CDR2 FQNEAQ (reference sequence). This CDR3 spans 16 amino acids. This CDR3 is CASSLGSGASTDTQYF. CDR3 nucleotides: TGCGCCAGCAGCTTAGGCTCAGGGGCTAGCACAGATACGCAGTATTTT.

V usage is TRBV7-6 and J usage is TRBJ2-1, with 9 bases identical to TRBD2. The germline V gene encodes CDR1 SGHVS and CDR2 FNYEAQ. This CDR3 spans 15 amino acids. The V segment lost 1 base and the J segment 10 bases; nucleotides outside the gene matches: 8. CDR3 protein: CASSLGPGLASEQFF. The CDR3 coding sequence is TGTGCCAGCAGCTTAGGCCCGGGACTAGCTTCCGAGCAGTTCTTC.

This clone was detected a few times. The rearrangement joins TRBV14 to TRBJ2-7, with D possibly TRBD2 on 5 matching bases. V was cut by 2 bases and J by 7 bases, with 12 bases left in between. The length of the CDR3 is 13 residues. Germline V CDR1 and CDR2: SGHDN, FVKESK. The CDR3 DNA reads TGTGCCAGCAGCCAAAGTCTAGGCGGGGAGCAGTACTTC. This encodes CASSQSLGGEQYF.